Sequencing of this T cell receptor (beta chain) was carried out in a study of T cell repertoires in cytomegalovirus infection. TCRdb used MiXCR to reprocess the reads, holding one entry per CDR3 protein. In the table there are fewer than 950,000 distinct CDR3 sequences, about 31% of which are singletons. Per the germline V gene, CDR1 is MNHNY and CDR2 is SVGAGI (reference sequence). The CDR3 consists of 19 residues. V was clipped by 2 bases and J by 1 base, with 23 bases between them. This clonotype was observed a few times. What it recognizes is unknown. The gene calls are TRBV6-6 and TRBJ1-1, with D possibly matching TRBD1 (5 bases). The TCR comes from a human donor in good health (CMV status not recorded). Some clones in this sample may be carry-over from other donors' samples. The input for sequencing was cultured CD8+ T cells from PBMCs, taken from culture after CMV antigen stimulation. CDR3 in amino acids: CASSYTGQGASLANTEAFF. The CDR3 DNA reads TGTGCCAGCAGTTACACCGGACAAGGGGCTTCCCTGGCGAACACTGAAGCTTTCTTT.